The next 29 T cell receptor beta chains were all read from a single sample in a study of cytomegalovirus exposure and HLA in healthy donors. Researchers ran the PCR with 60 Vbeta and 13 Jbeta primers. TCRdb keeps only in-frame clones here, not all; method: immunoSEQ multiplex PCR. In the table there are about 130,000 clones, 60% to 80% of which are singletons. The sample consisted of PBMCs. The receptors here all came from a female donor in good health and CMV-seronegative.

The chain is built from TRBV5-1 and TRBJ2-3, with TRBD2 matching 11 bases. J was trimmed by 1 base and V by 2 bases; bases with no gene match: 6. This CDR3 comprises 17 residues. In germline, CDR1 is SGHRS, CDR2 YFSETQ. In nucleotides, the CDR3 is TGCGCCAGCAGCTTAAGGACTAGCGGGTTGGGCACAGATACGCAGTATTTT. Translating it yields CASSLRTSGLGTDTQYF.

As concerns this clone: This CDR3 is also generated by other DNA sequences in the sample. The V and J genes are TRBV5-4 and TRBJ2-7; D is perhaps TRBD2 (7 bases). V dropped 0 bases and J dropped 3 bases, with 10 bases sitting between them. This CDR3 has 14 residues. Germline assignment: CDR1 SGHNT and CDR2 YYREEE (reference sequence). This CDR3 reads CASSLEGGDYEQYF. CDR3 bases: TGTGCCAGCAGCTTGGAAGGGGGGGACTACGAGCAGTACTTC.

The CDR3 DNA follows: TGTGCCAGCAGCTTAGACAGGGATTCGGGTCGTGATACGCAGTATTTT. This encodes CASSLDRDSGRDTQYF. This chain connects TRBV7-9 to TRBJ2-3; possibly TRBD1 for D (6 bases). With 1 base removed from V and 6 bases from J, the gap between germline ends came to 17 bases. CDR3 length equals 16 residues. Germline CDR1 reads SEHNR; CDR2 reads FQNEAQ (reference sequence).

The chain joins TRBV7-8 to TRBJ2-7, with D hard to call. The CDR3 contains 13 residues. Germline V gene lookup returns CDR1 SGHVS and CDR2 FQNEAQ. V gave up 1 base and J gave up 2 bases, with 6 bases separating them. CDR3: CASSLGATYEQYF. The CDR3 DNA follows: TGTGCCAGCAGCTTAGGGGCTACCTACGAGCAGTACTTC.

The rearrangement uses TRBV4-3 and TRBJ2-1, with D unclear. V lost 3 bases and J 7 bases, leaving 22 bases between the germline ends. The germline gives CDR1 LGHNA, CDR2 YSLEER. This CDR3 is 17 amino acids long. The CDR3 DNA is TGCGCCAGCAGCCATAACTCGGATTCCAGGAAAACTAATGAGCAGTTCTTC. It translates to CASSHNSDSRKTNEQFF.

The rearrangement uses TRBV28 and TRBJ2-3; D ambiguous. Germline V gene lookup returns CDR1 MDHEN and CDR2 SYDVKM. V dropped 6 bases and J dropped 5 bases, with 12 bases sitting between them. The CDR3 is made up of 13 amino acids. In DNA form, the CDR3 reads TGTGCCAGCAGAAACTCTTTTCAAGATACGCAGTATTTT. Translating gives CASRNSFQDTQYF.

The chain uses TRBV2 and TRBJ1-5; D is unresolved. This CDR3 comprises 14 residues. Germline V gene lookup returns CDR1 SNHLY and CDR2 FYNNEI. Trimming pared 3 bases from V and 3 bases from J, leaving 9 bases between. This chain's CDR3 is CASSESQVNQPQHF. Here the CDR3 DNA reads TGTGCCAGCAGTGAGAGTCAGGTCAATCAGCCCCAGCATTTT.

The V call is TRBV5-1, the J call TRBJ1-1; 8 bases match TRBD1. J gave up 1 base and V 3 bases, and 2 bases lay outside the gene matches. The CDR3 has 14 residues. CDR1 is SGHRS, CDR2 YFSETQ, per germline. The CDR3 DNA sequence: TGCGCCAGCAGCTCCGGGACAGGGAACACTGAAGCTTTCTTT. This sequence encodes CASSSGTGNTEAFF.

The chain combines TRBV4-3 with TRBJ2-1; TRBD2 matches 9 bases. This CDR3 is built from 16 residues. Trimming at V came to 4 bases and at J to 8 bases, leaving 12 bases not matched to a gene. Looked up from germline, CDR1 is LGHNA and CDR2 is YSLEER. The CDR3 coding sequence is TGCGCCAGCAGCCGGATTAGCGGGAGATTTAACGATGAGCAGTTCTTC. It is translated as CASSRISGRFNDEQFF.

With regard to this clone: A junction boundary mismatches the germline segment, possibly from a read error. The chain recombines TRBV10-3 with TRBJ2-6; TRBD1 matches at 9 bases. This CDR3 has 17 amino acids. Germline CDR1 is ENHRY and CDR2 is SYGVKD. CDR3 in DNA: TGTGCCATCAACCGGGACAGGGAGGGCTCTGGGGCCAACGGCCTGACTTTC. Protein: CAINRDREGSGANGLTF.

The CDR3 is CASSFRGTDSYTF. The CDR3 DNA is TGTGCCAGCAGCTTCCGTGGAACGGACAGCTACACCTTC. V and J are TRBV11-2 and TRBJ1-2; D perhaps matches TRBD1 (5 bases). CDR1 is SGHAT and CDR2 is FQNNGV in the germline V gene. Between the trimmed V and J ends, which lost 3 bases and 9 bases, there was a span of 14 bases. CDR3 size: 13 residues.

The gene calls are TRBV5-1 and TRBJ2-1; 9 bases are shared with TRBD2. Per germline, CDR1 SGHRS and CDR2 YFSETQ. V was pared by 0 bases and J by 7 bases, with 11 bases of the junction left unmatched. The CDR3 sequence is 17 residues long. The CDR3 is CASSLASGLAAGNEQFF. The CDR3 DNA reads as TGCGCCAGCAGCTTGGCCTCGGGACTAGCAGCGGGGAATGAGCAGTTCTTC.

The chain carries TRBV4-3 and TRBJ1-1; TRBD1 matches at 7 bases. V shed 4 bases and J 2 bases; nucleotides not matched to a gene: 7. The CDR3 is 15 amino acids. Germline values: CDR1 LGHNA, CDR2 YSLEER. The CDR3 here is CASSLLTGANTEAFF. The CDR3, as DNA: TGCGCCAGCAGCCTTCTTACAGGGGCCAACACTGAAGCTTTCTTT.

The CDR3: CASSGATPRKYF. The DNA for the CDR3 is TGTGCCAGCAGCGGAGCGACCCCGCGGAAGTATTTT. The chain has TRBV9 and TRBJ2-3; D ambiguous. With 3 bases removed from V and 13 bases from J, the gap between germline ends came to 15 bases. CDR1 is SGDLS and CDR2 is YYNGEE in the germline V gene. CDR3 length equals 12 residues.

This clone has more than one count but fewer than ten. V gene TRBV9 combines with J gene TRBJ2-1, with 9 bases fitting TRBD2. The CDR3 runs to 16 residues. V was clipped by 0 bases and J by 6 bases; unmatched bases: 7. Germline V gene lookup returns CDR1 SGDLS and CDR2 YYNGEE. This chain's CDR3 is CASSVDPLAGSNEQFF. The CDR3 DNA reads TGTGCCAGCAGCGTAGATCCCCTAGCGGGGAGCAATGAGCAGTTCTTC.

This CDR3 is CAWSVQTGAYEQYF. The CDR3 DNA is TGTGCCTGGAGTGTACAAACAGGAGCCTACGAGCAGTACTTC. V gene TRBV30 combines with J gene TRBJ2-7; maybe TRBD1 (5 bases). The germline gives CDR1 GTSNPN, CDR2 SVGIG (reference sequence). This CDR3 has 14 amino acids. V was shortened by 0 bases and J by 2 bases, with 11 bases between the two germline ends.

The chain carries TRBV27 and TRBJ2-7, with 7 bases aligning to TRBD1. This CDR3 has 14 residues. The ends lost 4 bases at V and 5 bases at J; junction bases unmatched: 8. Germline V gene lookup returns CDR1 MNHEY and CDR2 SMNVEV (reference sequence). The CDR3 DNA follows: TGTGCCAGCAGTTCCCGGGACAGTTTCAACGAGCAGTACTTC. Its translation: CASSSRDSFNEQYF.

CDR3 loop: CASSRGPGQGVNEQYF. DNA of the CDR3: TGCGCCAGCAGCCGAGGCCCGGGACAGGGGGTTAACGAGCAGTACTTC. The chain joins TRBV4-1 to TRBJ2-7; TRBD1 aligns across 11 bases. Trimming took 4 bases from V and 5 from J; bases not matched to a gene: 10. The germline CDR1 and CDR2 sequences are MGHRA and YSYEKL. The CDR3 has 16 residues.

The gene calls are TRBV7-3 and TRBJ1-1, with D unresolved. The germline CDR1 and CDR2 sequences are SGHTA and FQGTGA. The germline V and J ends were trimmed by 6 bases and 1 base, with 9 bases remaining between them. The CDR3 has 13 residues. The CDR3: CASRQHPNTEAFF. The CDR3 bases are TGTGCCAGCAGACAGCATCCGAACACTGAAGCTTTCTTT. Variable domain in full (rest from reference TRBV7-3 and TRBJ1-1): GAGVSQTPSNKVTEKGKYVELRCDPISGHTALYWYRQSLGQGPEFLIYFQGTGAADDSGLPNDRFFAVRPEGSVSTLKIQRTERGDSAVYLCASRQHPNTEAFFGQGTRLTVV.

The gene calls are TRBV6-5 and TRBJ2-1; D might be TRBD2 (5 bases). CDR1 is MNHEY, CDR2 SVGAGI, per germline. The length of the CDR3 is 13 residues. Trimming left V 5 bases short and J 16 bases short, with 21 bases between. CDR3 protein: CASSPGEGAARFF. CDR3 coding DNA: TGTGCCAGCAGTCCTGGTGAGGGAGCAGCTCGTTTCTTC.

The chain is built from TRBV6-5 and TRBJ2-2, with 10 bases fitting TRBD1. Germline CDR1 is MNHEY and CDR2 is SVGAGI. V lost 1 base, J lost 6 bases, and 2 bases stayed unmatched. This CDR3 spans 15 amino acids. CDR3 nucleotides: TGTGCCAGCAGTTACTGGACAGGGGGGGCCGGGGAGCTGTTTTTT. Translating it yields CASSYWTGGAGELFF.

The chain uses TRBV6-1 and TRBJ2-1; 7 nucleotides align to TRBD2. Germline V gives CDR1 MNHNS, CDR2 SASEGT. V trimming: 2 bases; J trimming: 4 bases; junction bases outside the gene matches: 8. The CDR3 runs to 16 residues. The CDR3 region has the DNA TGTGCCAGCAGTGAAATCGGCGGGAGTTTGTACAATGAGCAGTTCTTC. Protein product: CASSEIGGSLYNEQFF.

CDR3 in DNA: TGCGCCAGCAGCCAAGTGGACACTTCCTCTGGGGCCAACGTCCTGACTTTC. It specifies CASSQVDTSSGANVLTF. This rearrangement joins TRBV4-3 to TRBJ2-6, with a weak D call TRBD1 (5 bases). This CDR3 contains 17 residues. V shed 1 base and J shed 0 bases, with 10 bases lying between them. Germline V gene lookup returns CDR1 LGHNA and CDR2 YSLEER.

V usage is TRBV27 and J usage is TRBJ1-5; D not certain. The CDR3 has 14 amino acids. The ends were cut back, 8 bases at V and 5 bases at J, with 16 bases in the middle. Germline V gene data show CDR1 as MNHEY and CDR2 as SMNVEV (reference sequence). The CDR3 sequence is CASSRGNGDQPQHF. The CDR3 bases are TGTGCCAGCTCCCGCGGGAACGGAGATCAGCCCCAGCATTTT.

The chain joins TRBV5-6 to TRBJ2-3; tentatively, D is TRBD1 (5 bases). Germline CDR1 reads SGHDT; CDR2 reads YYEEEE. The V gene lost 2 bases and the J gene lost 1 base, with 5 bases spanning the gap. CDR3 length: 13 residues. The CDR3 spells CASSLQGTDTQYF. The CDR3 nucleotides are TGTGCCAGCAGCTTACAGGGCACAGATACGCAGTATTTT.

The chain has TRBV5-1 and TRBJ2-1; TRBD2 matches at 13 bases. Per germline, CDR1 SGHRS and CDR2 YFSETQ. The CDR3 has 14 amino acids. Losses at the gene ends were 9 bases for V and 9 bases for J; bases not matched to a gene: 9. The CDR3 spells CAIKRTSGSSEQFF. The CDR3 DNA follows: TGCGCCATAAAACGGACTAGCGGGAGTAGTGAGCAGTTCTTC.

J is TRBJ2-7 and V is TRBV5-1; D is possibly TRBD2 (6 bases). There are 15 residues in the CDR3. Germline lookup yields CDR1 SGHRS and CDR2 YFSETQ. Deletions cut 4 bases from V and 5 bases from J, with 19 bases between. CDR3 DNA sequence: TGCGCCAGCAGCACCGTTCTGGGGAGGAGTAACGAGCAGTACTTC. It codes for CASSTVLGRSNEQYF.

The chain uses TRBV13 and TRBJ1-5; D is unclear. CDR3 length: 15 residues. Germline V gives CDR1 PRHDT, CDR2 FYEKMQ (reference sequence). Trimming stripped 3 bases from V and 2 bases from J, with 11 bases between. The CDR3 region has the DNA TGTGCCAGCAGCTTGGGCGGGGAGCGCAATCAGCCCCAGCATTTT. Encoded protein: CASSLGGERNQPQHF.

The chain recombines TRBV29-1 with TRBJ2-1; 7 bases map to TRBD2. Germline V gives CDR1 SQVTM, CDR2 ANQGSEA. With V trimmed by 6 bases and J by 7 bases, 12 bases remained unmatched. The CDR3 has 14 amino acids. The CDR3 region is CSVPPGGGGNEQFF. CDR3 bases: TGCAGCGTCCCCCCGGGTGGGGGGGGGAATGAGCAGTTCTTC.